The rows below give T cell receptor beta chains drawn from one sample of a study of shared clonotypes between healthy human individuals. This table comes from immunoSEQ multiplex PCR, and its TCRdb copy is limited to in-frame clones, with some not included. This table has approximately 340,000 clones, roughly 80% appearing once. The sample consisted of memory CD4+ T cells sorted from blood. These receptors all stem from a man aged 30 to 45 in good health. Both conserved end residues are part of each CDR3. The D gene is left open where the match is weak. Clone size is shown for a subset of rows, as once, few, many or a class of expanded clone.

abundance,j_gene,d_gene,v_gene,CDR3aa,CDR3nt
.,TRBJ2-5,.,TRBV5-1,CASSLGRQETQYF,TGCGCCAGCAGCTTGGGACGCCAAGAGACCCAGTACTTC
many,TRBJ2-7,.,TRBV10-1,CASTGLTYEQYF,TGCGCCAGCACGGGACTTACCTACGAGCAGTACTTC
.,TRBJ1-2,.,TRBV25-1,CASSRGDYGYTF,TGTGCCAGCAGTAGGGGTGACTATGGCTACACCTTC
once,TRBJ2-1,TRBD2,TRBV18,CASSPPGGRTHEQFF,TGTGCCAGCTCACCACCGGGCGGGAGAACCCATGAGCAGTTCTTC
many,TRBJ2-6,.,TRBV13,CASSSSTPGFLANVLTF,TGTGCCAGCAGCTCCAGCACTCCGGGCTTCCTGGCCAACGTCCTGACTTTC
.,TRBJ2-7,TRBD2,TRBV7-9,CASSRSGRAYEQYF,TGTGCCAGCAGCCGTAGCGGGAGAGCCTACGAGCAGTACTTC
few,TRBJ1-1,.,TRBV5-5,CASSLEQASTTEAFF,TGTGCCAGCAGCTTGGAGCAGGCCAGCACCACTGAAGCTTTCTTT
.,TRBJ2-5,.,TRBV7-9,CASSSQGETQYF,TGTGCCAGCAGCTCGCAGGGAGAGACCCAGTACTTC
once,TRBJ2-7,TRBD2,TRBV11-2,CASSTAFQRENSSYEQYF,TGTGCCAGCAGCACTGCCTTCCAGCGGGAGAACAGCTCCTACGAGCAGTACTTC
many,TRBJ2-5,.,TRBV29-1,CSVEVNRQETQYF,TGCAGCGTTGAAGTAAACAGACAAGAGACCCAGTACTTC